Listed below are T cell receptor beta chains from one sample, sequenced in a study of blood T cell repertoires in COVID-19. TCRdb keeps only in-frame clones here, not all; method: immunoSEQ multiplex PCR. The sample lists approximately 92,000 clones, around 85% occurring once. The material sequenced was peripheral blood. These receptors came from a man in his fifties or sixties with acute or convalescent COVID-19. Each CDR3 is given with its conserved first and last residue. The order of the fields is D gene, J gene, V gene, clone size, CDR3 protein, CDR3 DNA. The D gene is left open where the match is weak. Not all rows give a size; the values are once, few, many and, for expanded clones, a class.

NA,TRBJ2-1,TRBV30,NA,CAWSSLPYNEQFF,TGTGCCTGGAGCTCTCTCCCCTACAATGAGCAGTTCTTC
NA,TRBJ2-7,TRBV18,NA,CASSPGTNEQYF,TGTGCCAGCTCACCTGGGACAAATGAGCAGTACTTC
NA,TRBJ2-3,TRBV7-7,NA,CASSLGLNTDTQYF,TGTGCCAGCAGCTTAGGCCTAAACACAGATACGCAGTATTTT
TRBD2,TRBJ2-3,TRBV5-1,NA,CASSPEGAPPTSGGAQATDTQYF,TGCGCCAGCAGCCCGGAGGGGGCGCCCCCGACTAGCGGGGGGGCCCAAGCGACAGATACGCAGTATTTT
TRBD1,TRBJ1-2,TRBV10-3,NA,CAIRSPPGQSIHYENYGYTF,TGTGCCATCAGGTCCCCTCCGGGACAGTCAATACATTATGAGAACTATGGCTACACCTTC
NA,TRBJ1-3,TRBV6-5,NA,CASSSVNTIYF,TGTGCCAGCAGTTCAGTCAACACCATATATTTT
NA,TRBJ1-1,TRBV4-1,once,CASSQANTEAFF,TGCGCCAGCAGCCAAGCTAACACTGAAGCTTTCTTT
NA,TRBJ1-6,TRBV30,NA,CAWTGVFNSPLHF,TGTGCCTGGACAGGGGTTTTTAATTCACCCCTCCACTTT
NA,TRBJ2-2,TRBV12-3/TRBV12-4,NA,CASSPGQTGELFF,TGTGCCAGCAGTCCCGGACAGACCGGGGAGCTGTTTTTT
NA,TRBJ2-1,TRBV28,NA,CASSLQLAGGLSEQFF,TGTGCCAGCAGTTTACAGCTAGCTGGGGGGTTGAGTGAGCAGTTCTTC
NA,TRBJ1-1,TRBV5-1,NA,CASQGLGNTEAFF,TGCGCCAGCCAGGGACTCGGGAACACTGAAGCTTTCTTT
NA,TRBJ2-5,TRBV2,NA,CASRDWGRETQYF,TGTGCCAGCAGGGATTGGGGGAGGGAGACCCAGTACTTC
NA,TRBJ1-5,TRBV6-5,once,CATKGASSNQPQHF,TGTGCGACCAAGGGAGCGTCTAGCAATCAGCCCCAGCATTTT
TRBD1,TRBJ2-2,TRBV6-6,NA,CASTTRQGGTGELFF,TGTGCCAGCACGACGCGACAGGGTGGTACCGGGGAGCTGTTTTTT
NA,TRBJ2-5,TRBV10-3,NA,CAIQRGGEQQETQYF,TGTGCCATACAGAGGGGGGGGGAACAGCAAGAGACCCAGTACTTC
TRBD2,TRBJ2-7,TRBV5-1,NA,CASSWSSGTLEQYF,TGCGCCAGCAGTTGGTCTAGCGGGACCCTCGAGCAGTACTTC
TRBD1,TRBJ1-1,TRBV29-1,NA,CSVGTGGITEAFF,TGCAGCGTTGGGACAGGGGGGATCACTGAAGCTTTCTTT
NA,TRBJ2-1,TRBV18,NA,CASSPMFSYNEQFF,TGTGCCAGCTCACCTATGTTCTCCTACAATGAGCAGTTCTTC
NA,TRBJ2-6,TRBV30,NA,CAWSAGTNVLTF,TGTGCCTGGAGTGCCGGGACCAACGTCCTGACTTTC
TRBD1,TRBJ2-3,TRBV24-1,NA,CATSDSTGQGGTDTQYF,TGTGCCACCAGTGATTCGACGGGACAGGGGGGGACAGATACGCAGTATTTT
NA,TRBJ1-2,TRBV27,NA,CASSSYTGGADGYTF,TGTGCCAGCAGTTCCTACACGGGGGGCGCGGATGGCTACACCTTC
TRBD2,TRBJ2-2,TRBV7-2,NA,CASSLALAGGGTGELFF,TGTGCCAGCAGCTTAGCACTAGCGGGCGGCGGCACCGGGGAGCTGTTTTTT
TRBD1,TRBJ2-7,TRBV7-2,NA,CASSHYWDRSYEQYF,TGTGCCAGCAGCCACTACTGGGACAGAAGCTACGAGCAGTACTTC
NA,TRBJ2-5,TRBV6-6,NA,CASSQRYRAFEGKQETQYF,TGTGCCAGCAGTCAACGCTACAGGGCCTTTGAGGGAAAGCAAGAGACCCAGTACTTC
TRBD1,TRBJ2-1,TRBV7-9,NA,CASSSLGTGKSYNEQFF,TGTGCCAGCAGCTCCCTCGGGACAGGGAAATCCTACAATGAGCAGTTCTTC
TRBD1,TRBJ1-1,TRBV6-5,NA,CASSYSRDSTEAFF,TGTGCCAGCAGTTACTCCCGGGACAGCACTGAAGCTTTCTTT
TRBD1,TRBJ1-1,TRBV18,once,CASSPTGPEAFF,TGTGCCAGCTCACCGACAGGGCCTGAAGCTTTCTTT
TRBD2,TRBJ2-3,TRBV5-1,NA,CASRPPPERGESTDTQYF,TGCGCCAGCAGACCTCCCCCCGAACGGGGGGAGAGCACAGATACGCAGTATTTT
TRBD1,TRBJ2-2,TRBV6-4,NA,CASSETGYTGELFF,TGTGCCAGCAGTGAGACAGGGTACACCGGGGAGCTGTTTTTT
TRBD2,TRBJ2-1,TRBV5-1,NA,CASSLDPSGGEGNEQFF,TGCGCCAGCAGCTTGGACCCGAGCGGGGGCGAGGGCAATGAGCAGTTCTTC
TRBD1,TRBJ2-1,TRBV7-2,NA,CASRRGQGVKGYNEQFF,TGTGCCAGCAGACGGGGACAGGGGGTAAAGGGATACAATGAGCAGTTCTTC
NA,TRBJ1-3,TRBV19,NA,CASSISYSGNTIYF,TGTGCCAGTAGTATCTCTTACTCTGGAAACACCATATATTTT
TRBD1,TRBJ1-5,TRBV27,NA,CASSPLTGSSNQPQHF,TGTGCCAGCAGTCCCCTGACAGGGTCTAGCAATCAGCCCCAGCATTTT
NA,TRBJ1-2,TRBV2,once,CASPKDGTGMGGYTF,TGTGCCAGCCCCAAGGACGGCACCGGGATGGGTGGCTACACCTTC
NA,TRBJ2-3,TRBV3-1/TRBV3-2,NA,CASSQLSVPDTQYF,TGTGCCAGCAGCCAACTCAGCGTTCCAGATACGCAGTATTTT
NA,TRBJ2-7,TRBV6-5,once,CASRHGDTGPYEQYF,TGTGCCAGCAGACACGGGGACACGGGCCCCTACGAGCAGTACTTC
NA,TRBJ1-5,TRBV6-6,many,CASSYATGSQPQHF,TGTGCCAGCAGTTACGCCACAGGGAGCCAGCCCCAGCATTTT
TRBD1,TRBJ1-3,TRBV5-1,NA,CASSLGQGKSSGNTIYF,TGCGCCAGCAGCCTGGGACAGGGGAAGAGCTCTGGAAACACCATATATTTT
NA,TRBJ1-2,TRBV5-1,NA,CASSNSQGSYGYTF,TGCGCCAGCAGCAATTCACAGGGCTCCTATGGCTACACCTTC
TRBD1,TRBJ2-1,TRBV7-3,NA,CASSRMDRGGEQFF,TGTGCCAGCAGCCGAATGGACAGGGGAGGTGAGCAGTTCTTC
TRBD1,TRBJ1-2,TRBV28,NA,CASSARTGRGYTF,TGTGCCAGCAGTGCCCGGACAGGGAGAGGCTACACCTTC
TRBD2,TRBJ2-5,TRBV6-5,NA,CASSYVAGVETQYF,TGTGCCAGCAGTTACGTCGCGGGGGTAGAGACCCAGTACTTC
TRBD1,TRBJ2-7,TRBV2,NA,CATKATTGAGEQYF,TGTGCCACCAAAGCCACGACAGGGGCGGGCGAGCAGTACTTC
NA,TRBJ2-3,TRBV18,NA,CASSPTGTGGRDTQYF,TGTGCCAGCTCACCTACCGGGACGGGGGGCCGAGATACGCAGTATTTT
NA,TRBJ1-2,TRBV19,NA,CASMSQGFYGYTF,TGTGCCAGTATGTCACAGGGCTTCTATGGCTACACCTTC
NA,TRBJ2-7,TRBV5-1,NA,CASSLVQGSYEQYF,TGCGCCAGCAGCTTGGTACAGGGCTCCTACGAGCAGTACTTC
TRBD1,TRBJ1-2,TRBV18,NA,CASSPSLGRGGADGYTF,TGTGCCAGCTCACCCTCCCTTGGGAGAGGGGGCGCGGACGGCTACACCTTC
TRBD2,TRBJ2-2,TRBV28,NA,CASSFGGLAGGGATGELFF,TGTGCCAGCAGTTTTGGAGGACTAGCGGGAGGCGGGGCCACCGGGGAGCTGTTTTTT
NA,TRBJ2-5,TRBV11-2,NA,CASSVGDLQETQYF,TGTGCCAGCAGTGTGGGAGACTTACAAGAGACCCAGTACTTC
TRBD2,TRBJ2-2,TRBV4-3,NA,CASSQDARIGLALAGELFF,TGCGCCAGCAGCCAAGATGCCAGAATTGGACTAGCGCTTGCCGGGGAGCTGTTTTTT
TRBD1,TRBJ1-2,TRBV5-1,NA,CASSRDRVDGYTF,TGCGCCAGCAGCCGTGACAGGGTTGATGGCTACACCTTC
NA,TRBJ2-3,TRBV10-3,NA,CAITNARGTDTQYF,TGTGCCATCACCAACGCCCGGGGCACAGATACGCAGTATTTT
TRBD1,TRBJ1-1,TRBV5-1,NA,CASGLLGQGNTEAFF,TGCGCCAGCGGGCTGCTGGGACAGGGGAACACTGAAGCTTTCTTT
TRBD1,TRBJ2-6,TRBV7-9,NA,CASSPPGQGVPGANVLTF,TGTGCCAGCAGCCCACCGGGACAGGGGGTTCCTGGGGCCAACGTCCTGACTTTC
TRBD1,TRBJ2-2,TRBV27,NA,CASSPQDRVGGELFF,TGTGCCAGCAGTCCCCAGGACAGGGTCGGCGGGGAGCTGTTTTTT
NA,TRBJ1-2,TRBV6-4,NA,CASSGDAGGDGYTF,TGTGCCAGCAGTGGAGACGCAGGAGGAGATGGCTACACCTTC
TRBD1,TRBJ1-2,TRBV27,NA,CASRETGDYGYTF,TGTGCCAGCAGAGAAACAGGGGACTATGGCTACACCTTC
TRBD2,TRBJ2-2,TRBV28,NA,CASSRGSGGATGELFF,TGTGCCAGCAGTAGGGGTAGCGGGGGGGCCACCGGGGAGCTGTTTTTT
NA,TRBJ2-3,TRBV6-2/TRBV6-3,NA,CASSQDRNTQYF,TGTGCCAGCAGCCAAGACAGAAATACGCAGTATTTT
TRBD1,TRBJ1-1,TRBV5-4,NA,CASSASQDRDEAFF,TGTGCCAGCAGCGCAAGCCAGGACAGGGATGAAGCTTTCTTT